This T cell receptor beta chain derives from a study of blood T cell repertoires in COVID-19. Overall study: The United States, Italy and Spain were the sources of the acute and convalescent COVID-19 samples. The analysed material was cDNA or gDNA that came from T cells, B-cell-depleted T cells, or PBMCs.

Followed over time, Seattle patients had been enrolled while infection was active. In the original workflow: Amplifying reference gene primers gave estimates of nucleated cell counts. TCRdb's copy holds only in-frame clones and misses some; the assay was immunoSEQ multiplex PCR. V and J calls and clone size are copied from that table; D and trimming were computed from the DNA. Among approximately 240,000 clones, about nine tenths were seen once, and the ten largest hold 0.8% to 0.95%. V was shortened by 6 bases and J by 14 bases, with 17 bases between the two germline ends. There are 12 residues in the CDR3. Germline V gene data show CDR1 as LGHDT and CDR2 as YNNKEL (reference sequence).

The specimen was peripheral blood. The rearrangement links TRBV3-1 (or the pseudogene TRBV3-2) to TRBJ2-1; D is possibly TRBD1 (6 bases). The receptor was isolated from a man younger than 40 with COVID-19, enrolled during active disease. The CDR3 is CASSLGADSKFF. The CDR3 nucleotides are TGTGCCAGCAGTCTGGGGGCGGACAGCAAGTTCTTC.